This passage covers 17 T cell receptor beta chains from one sample sequenced in a study of blood T cell repertoires in COVID-19 (dated by TCRdb to 2020 to 2021). Library preparation used the immunoSEQ multiplex PCR assay. TCRdb took over this immuneACCESS table, retaining in-frame rearrangements with V and J assigned. Such tables are incomplete; in checked studies, under half of the missing clones stem from an unresolved V gene, and the remainder is unexplained. The sample yields about 200,000 clones; about nine tenths were counted once. In total, the top ten clones hold around 0.72% of the sample. Sequenced: peripheral blood. All receptors derive from a man in his forties or fifties with acute or convalescent COVID-19.

V and J are TRBV4-3 and TRBJ1-2; tentatively, D is TRBD1 (5 bases). The CDR3 consists of 16 residues. Germline CDR1 LGHNA, CDR2 YSLEER. Trimming pared 1 base from V and 0 bases from J, leaving 12 bases between. In nucleotides, the CDR3 is TGCGCCAGCAGCCAAGCGAAAGGGGCACCTAACTATGGCTACACCTTC. Translation: CASSQAKGAPNYGYTF.

V usage is TRBV7-2 and J usage is TRBJ2-7; 7 bases match TRBD1. CDR1 is SGHTA and CDR2 is FQGNSA in the germline V gene. This CDR3 has 15 residues. The J segment lost 0 bases and the V segment lost 5 bases, leaving 7 bases of the junction unmatched. CDR3 sequence reads: CASSVGDRSSYEQYF. In DNA, the CDR3 is TGTGCCAGCAGCGTCGGGGACAGATCCTCCTACGAGCAGTACTTC.

The genes are TRBV28 and TRBJ1-3; D possibly corresponds to TRBD1 (6 bases). This CDR3 comprises 15 residues. V was cut by 3 bases and J by 3 bases, with 12 bases left in between. The germline gives CDR1 MDHEN, CDR2 SYDVKM. The CDR3 DNA is TGTGCCAGCAGTTTGCCTAACAGGGTTGGAAACACCATATATTTT. Translation gives CASSLPNRVGNTIYF. Variable domain in full (rest from reference TRBV28 and TRBJ1-3): DVKVTQSSRYLVKRTGEKVFLECVQDMDHENMFWYRQDPGLGLRLIYFSYDVKMKEKGDIPEGYSVSREKKERFSLILESASTNQTSMYLCASSLPNRVGNTIYFGEGSWLTVV.

The chain couples TRBV4-1 to TRBJ1-6, with 7 bases fitting TRBD1. This CDR3 is 21 amino acids long. Germline V lookup: CDR1 MGHRA, CDR2 YSYEKL. J lost 2 bases, V lost 0 bases, and 16 bases had no gene match. CDR3 coding DNA: TGCGCCAGCAGCCAAGAGCTCTCTAGGGGGCGCGGAGTCCCCTATAATTCACCCCTCCACTTT. This gives the protein CASSQELSRGRGVPYNSPLHF.

The chain has TRBV9 and TRBJ2-1, with 10 bases aligning to TRBD2. V shed 2 bases and J 7 bases; nucleotides not matched to a gene: 12. In germline, CDR1 is SGDLS, CDR2 YYNGEE. The length of the CDR3 is 17 residues. The CDR3 spells CASSVQAVAGGGNEQFF. The CDR3 region has the DNA TGTGCCAGCAGCGTTCAGGCCGTAGCGGGAGGTGGGAATGAGCAGTTCTTC.

V usage is TRBV7-2 and J usage is TRBJ2-7; 10 bases align to TRBD1. This CDR3 is built from 13 residues. The J segment lost 7 bases and the V segment lost 5 bases, leaving 5 bases of the junction unmatched. Germline V gene lookup returns CDR1 SGHTA and CDR2 FQGNSA. The CDR3 loop reads CASSVDRGREQYF. The CDR3 DNA is TGTGCCAGCAGCGTGGACAGGGGGAGGGAGCAGTACTTC. Supplemented by reference TRBV7-2 and TRBJ2-7, the full variable domain reads GAGVSQSPSNKVTEKGKDVELRCDPISGHTALYWYRQSLGQGLEFLIYFQGNSAPDKSGLPSDRFSAERTGGSVSTLTIQRTQQEDSAVYLCASSVDRGREQYFGPGTRLTVT.

The chain joins TRBV15 to TRBJ2-2; D may be TRBD2 (6 bases). The CDR3 is 11 amino acids. V dropped 7 bases and J dropped 7 bases, with 7 bases sitting between them. Germline lookup yields CDR1 LNHNV and CDR2 YYDKDF (reference sequence). CDR3 sequence reads: CATTGGGELFF. CDR3 DNA sequence: TGTGCCACCACCGGGGGCGGGGAGCTGTTTTTT.

The chain couples TRBV10-1 to TRBJ2-1; D perhaps matches TRBD2 (6 bases). Trimming shortened V by 0 bases and J by 5 bases, and 8 bases separated the two germline ends. CDR3 length: 14 amino acids. The germline V gene has CDR1 WNHNN and CDR2 SYGVQD (reference sequence). This chain's CDR3 is CASSESTGDNEQFF. The CDR3 nucleotides are TGCGCCAGCAGTGAGTCGACGGGGGACAATGAGCAGTTCTTC.

The J gene is TRBJ1-1, the V gene TRBV11-3, with 12 bases fitting TRBD1. The germline gives CDR1 SGHNT, CDR2 YENEEA. This CDR3 contains 18 residues. V dropped 1 base and J dropped 0; count of bases not matched to a gene: 6. The CDR3 region is CASSLGGTGGFMNTEAFF. The CDR3 DNA reads TGTGCCAGCAGCTTAGGAGGGACAGGGGGCTTTATGAACACTGAAGCTTTCTTT.

V and J are TRBV7-9 and TRBJ1-1; 7 bases map to TRBD1. Trimming at V came to 4 bases and at J to 1 base, leaving 12 bases not matched to a gene. The germline CDR1 and CDR2 sequences are SEHNR and FQNEAQ (reference sequence). The CDR3 spans 17 residues. CDR3 region: CASSYILRQGGNTEAFF. The CDR3 DNA is TGTGCCAGCAGCTATATACTCCGACAGGGAGGGAACACTGAAGCTTTCTTT.

The gene calls are TRBV19 and TRBJ2-2; 12 nucleotides line up with TRBD2. In germline, CDR1 is LNHDA, CDR2 SQIVND (reference sequence). The CDR3 loop spans 15 amino acids. V trimming: 2 bases; J trimming: 6 bases; junction bases outside the gene matches: 1. CDR3 in amino acids: CASSISSGGAGELFF. The CDR3 bases are TGTGCCAGTAGTATATCTAGCGGGGGGGCCGGGGAGCTGTTTTTT.

The J gene is TRBJ2-5, the V gene TRBV9; 8 bases fit TRBD2. This CDR3 has 16 amino acids. V lost 3 bases, J lost 2 bases, and 9 bases stayed unmatched. From germline, CDR1 is SGDLS and CDR2 YYNGEE. In DNA form, the CDR3 reads TGTGCCAGCAGCGCCTCACTAGCGGCCACACAAGAGACCCAGTACTTC. The encoded protein is CASSASLAATQETQYF.

The V call is TRBV27, the J call TRBJ2-3, with D possibly TRBD2 on 6 matching bases. CDR3 length: 14 amino acids. V lost 7 bases and J lost 2, with 13 bases in between. Germline V gene sequence: CDR1 MNHEY, CDR2 SMNVEV (reference sequence). The CDR3 loop reads CASMTRITTDTQYF. As DNA, the CDR3 is TGTGCCAGCATGACTAGAATCACCACAGATACGCAGTATTTT.

This rearrangement joins TRBV5-1 to TRBJ2-1, with TRBD2 matching 7 bases. The CDR3 totals 17 residues. V lost 4 bases, J lost 1 base, and 11 bases stayed unmatched. From germline, CDR1 is SGHRS and CDR2 YFSETQ. The CDR3 DNA sequence: TGCGCCAGCAGCAAGGGACTACCATCAGCGTCCTACAATGAGCAGTTCTTC. Protein product: CASSKGLPSASYNEQFF. The full variable domain, its missing parts supplied by reference TRBV5-1 and TRBJ2-1, is KAGVTQTPRYLIKTRGQQVTLSCSPISGHRSVSWYQQTPGQGLQFLFEYFSETQRNKGNFPGRFSGRQFSNSRSEMNVSTLELGDSALYLCASSKGLPSASYNEQFFGPGTRLTVL.

This rearrangement joins TRBV6-1 to TRBJ2-3; no clear D gene. The CDR3 is 12 residues long. CDR1 and CDR2 from the germline V gene are MNHNS and SASEGT. Deletions cut 3 bases from V and 9 bases from J, with 10 bases between. CDR3 sequence reads: CASSDYAVTQYF. The CDR3 nucleotides are TGTGCCAGCAGTGATTATGCAGTGACGCAGTATTTT.

This clone came up a few times. Here the CDR3 reads CASSLGSGGTTTDTQYF. CDR3 coding DNA: TGCGCCAGCAGCTTGGGGAGCGGGGGGACAACGACAGATACGCAGTATTTT. V and J are TRBV5-1 and TRBJ2-3, with 9 nucleotides matching TRBD2. The CDR3 extends over 17 amino acids. In germline, CDR1 is SGHRS, CDR2 YFSETQ. V was pared by 0 bases and J by 3 bases, with 8 bases of the junction left unmatched.

The chain is built from TRBV7-3 and TRBJ2-1, with D unresolved. Trimming shortened V by 0 bases and J by 5 bases, and 11 bases separated the two germline ends. The CDR3 runs 15 residues. The germline gives CDR1 SGHTA, CDR2 FQGTGA. CDR3: CASSLTPGPNNEQFF. The CDR3 DNA reads as TGTGCCAGCAGCTTAACACCGGGTCCGAACAATGAGCAGTTCTTC.